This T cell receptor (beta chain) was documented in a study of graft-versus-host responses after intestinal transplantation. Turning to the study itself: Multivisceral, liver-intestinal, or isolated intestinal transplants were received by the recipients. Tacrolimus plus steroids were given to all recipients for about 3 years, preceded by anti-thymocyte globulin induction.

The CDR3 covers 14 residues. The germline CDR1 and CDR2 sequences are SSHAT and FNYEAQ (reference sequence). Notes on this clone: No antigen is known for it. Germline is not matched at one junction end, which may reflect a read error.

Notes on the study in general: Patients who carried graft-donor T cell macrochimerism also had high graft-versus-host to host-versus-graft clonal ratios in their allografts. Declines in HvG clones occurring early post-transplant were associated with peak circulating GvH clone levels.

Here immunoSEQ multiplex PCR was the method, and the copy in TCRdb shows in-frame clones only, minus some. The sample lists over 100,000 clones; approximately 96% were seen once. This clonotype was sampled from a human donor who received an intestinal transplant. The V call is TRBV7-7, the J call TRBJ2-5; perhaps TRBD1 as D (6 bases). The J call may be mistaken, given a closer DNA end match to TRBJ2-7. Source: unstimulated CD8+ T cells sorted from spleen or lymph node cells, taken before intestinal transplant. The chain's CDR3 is CASTPIRGSYEQYF. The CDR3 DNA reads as TGTGCTAGCACCCCTATCAGGGGATCCTACGAGCAGTACTTC.